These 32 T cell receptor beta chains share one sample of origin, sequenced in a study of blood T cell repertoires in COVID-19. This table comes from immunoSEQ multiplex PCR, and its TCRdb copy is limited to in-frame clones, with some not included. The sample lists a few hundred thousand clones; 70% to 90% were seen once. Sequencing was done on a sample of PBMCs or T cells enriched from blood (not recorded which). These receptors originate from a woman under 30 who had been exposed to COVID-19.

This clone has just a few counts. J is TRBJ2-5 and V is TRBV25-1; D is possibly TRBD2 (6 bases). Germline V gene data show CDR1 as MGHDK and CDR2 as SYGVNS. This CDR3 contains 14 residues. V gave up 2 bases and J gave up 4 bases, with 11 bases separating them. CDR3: CASSEVGRGETQYF. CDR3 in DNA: TGTGCCAGCAGTGAAGTCGGGAGAGGAGAGACCCAGTACTTC.

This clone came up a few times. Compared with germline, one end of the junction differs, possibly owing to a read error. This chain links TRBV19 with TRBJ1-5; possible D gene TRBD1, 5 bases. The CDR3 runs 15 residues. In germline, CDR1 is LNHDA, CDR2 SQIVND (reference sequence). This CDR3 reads CASSWGRSSYQPQHF. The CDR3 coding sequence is TGTGCCAGTAGTTGGGGGAGGAGTAGCTATCAGCCCCAGCATTTT.

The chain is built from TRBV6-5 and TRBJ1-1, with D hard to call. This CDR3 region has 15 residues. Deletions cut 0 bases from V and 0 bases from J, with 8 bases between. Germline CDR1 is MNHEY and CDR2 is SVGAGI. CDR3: CASSYSLQMNTEAFF. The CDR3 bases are TGTGCCAGCAGTTACTCCTTACAGATGAACACTGAAGCTTTCTTT.

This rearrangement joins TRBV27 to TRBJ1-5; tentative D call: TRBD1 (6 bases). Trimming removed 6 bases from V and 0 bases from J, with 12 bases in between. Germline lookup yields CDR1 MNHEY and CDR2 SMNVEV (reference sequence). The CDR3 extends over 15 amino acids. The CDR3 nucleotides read TGTGCCAGCAGGGATGGGACAACTAGCAATCAGCCCCAGCATTTT. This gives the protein CASRDGTTSNQPQHF.

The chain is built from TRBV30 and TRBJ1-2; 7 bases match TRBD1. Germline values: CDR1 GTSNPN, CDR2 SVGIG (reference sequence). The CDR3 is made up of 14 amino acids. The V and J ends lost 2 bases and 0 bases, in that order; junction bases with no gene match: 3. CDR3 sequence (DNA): TGTGCCTGGAGTCTTCAGGGGGCTAACTATGGCTACACCTTC. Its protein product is CAWSLQGANYGYTF.

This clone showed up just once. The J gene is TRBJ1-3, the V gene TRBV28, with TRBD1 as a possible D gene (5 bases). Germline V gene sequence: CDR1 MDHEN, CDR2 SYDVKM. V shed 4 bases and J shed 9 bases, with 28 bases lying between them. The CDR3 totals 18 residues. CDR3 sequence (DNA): TGTGCCAGCAGTTCCTATTCCCCGCGGGGACTCTCTGGGGGCACCATATATTTT. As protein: CASSSYSPRGLSGGTIYF.

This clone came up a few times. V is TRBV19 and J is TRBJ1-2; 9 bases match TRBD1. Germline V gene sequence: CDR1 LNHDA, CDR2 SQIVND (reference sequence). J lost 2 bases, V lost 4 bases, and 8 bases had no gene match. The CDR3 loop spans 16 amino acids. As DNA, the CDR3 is TGTGCCAGTAGTAAAAGGACAGGGGATTACAACTATGGCTACACCTTC. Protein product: CASSKRTGDYNYGYTF.

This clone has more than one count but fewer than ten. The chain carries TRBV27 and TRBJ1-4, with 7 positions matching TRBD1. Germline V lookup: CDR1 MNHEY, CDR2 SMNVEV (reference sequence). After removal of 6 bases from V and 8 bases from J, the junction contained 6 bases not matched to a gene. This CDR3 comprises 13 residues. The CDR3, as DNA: TGTGCCAGCAGGCCGGGACAGCACGAAAAACTGTTTTTT. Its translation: CASRPGQHEKLFF.

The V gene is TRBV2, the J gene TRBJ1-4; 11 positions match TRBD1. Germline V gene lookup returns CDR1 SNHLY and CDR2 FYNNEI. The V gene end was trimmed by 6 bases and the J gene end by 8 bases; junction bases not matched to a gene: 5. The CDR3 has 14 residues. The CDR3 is CASSVDRGREKLFF. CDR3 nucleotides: TGTGCCAGCAGCGTGGACAGGGGGCGGGAAAAACTGTTTTTT.

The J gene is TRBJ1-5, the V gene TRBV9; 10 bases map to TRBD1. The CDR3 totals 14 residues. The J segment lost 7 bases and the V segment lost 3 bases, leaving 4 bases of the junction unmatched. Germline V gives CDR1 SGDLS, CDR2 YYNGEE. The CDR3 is CASSAGTGDQPQHF. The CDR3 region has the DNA TGTGCCAGCAGCGCAGGGACAGGGGACCAGCCCCAGCATTTT.

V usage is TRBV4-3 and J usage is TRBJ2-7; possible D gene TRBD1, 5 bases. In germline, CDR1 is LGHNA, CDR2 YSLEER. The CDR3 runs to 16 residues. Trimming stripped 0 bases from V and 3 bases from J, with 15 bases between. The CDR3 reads CASSQDKQGGYYEQYF. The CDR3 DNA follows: TGCGCCAGCAGCCAAGATAAGCAGGGCGGCTACTACGAGCAGTACTTC.

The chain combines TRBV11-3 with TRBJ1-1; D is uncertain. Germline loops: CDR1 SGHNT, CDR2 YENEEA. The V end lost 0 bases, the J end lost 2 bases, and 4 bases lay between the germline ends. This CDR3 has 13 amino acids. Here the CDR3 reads CASSLDHNTEAFF. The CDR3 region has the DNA TGTGCCAGCAGCTTAGATCATAACACTGAAGCTTTCTTT.

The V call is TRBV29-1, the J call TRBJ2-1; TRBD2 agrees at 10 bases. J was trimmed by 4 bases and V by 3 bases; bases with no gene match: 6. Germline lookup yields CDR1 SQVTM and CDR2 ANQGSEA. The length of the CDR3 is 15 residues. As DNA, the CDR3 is TGCAGCGTTGATGGAGCGGGGGGGCAGTACAATGAGCAGTTCTTC. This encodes CSVDGAGGQYNEQFF.

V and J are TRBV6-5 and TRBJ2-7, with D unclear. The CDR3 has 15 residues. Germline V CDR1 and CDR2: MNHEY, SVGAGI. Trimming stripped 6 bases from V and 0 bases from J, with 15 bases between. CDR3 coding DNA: TGTGCCAGCAGGATAACAGTTCCCAGCTCCTACGAGCAGTACTTC. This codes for CASRITVPSSYEQYF.

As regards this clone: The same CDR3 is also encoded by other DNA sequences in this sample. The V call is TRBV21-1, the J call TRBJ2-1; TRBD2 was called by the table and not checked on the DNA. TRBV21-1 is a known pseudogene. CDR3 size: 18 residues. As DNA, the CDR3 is TGTGCCAGCAGCAAAGACGAAGGACTAGCGGGAGGGCTTGATGAGCAGTTCTTC. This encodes CASSKDEGLAGGLDEQFF.

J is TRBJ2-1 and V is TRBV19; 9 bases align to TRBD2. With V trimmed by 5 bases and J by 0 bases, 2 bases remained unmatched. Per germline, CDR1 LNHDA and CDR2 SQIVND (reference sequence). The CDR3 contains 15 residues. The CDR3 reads CASSVAGASYNEQFF. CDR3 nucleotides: TGTGCCAGTAGTGTAGCGGGAGCCTCCTACAATGAGCAGTTCTTC. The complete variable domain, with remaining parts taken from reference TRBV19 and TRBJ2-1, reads DGGITQSPKYLFRKEGQNVTLSCEQNLNHDAMYWYRQDPGQGLRLIYYSQIVNDFQKGDIAEGYSVSREKKESFPLTVTSAQKNPTAFYLCASSVAGASYNEQFFGPGTRLTVL.

The CDR3 DNA reads as TGTGCCAGCAGTGAAGACAGGGTCAGCGACGAGCAGTACTTC. Translation gives CASSEDRVSDEQYF. The rearrangement joins TRBV6-1 to TRBJ2-7; D is perhaps TRBD1 (6 bases). Germline CDR1 reads MNHNS; CDR2 reads SASEGT. The CDR3 runs 14 residues. Trimming pared 1 base from V and 5 bases from J, leaving 12 bases between.

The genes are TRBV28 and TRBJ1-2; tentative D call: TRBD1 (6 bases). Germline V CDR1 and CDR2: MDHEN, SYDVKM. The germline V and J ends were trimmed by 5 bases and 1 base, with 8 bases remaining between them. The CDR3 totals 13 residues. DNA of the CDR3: TGTGCCAGCAGTGTACAGGGTAACTATGGCTACACCTTC. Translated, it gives CASSVQGNYGYTF.

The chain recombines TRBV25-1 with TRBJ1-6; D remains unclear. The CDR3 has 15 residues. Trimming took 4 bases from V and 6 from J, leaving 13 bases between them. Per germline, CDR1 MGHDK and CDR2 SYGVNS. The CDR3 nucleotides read TGTGCCAGCAGTGGGGGAGGACGCCCTAATTCACCCCTCCACTTT. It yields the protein CASSGGGRPNSPLHF.

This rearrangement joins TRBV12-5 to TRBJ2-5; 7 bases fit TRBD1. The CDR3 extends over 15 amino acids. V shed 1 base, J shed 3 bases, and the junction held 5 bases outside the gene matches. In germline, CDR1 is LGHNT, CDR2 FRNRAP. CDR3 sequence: CASGLGDSSEETQYF. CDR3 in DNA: TGTGCTAGTGGTTTGGGGGACAGCTCCGAAGAGACCCAGTACTTC.

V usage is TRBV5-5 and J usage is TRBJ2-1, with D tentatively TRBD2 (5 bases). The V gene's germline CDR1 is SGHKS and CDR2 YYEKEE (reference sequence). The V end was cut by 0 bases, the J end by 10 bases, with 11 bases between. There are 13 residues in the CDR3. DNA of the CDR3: TGTGCCAGCAGCTTGGGGGTGACGGGGGAGCAGTTCTTC. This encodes CASSLGVTGEQFF.

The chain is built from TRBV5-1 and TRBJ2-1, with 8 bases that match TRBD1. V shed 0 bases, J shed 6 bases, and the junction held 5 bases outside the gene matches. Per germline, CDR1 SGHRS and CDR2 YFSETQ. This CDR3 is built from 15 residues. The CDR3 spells CASSLAGTGGNEQFF. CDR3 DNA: TGCGCCAGCAGCTTGGCCGGGACAGGAGGCAATGAGCAGTTCTTC.

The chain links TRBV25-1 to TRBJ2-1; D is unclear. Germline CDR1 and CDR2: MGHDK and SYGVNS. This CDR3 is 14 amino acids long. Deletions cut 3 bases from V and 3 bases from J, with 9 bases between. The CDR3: CASSEELFYNEQFF. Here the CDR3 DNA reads TGTGCCAGCAGTGAGGAACTATTCTACAATGAGCAGTTCTTC.

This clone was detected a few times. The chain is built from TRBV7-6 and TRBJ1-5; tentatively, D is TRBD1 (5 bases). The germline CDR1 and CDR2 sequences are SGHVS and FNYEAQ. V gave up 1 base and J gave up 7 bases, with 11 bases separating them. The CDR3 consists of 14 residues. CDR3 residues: CASSLDRNGQPQHF. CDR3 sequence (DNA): TGTGCCAGCAGCTTAGACAGGAACGGACAGCCCCAGCATTTT.

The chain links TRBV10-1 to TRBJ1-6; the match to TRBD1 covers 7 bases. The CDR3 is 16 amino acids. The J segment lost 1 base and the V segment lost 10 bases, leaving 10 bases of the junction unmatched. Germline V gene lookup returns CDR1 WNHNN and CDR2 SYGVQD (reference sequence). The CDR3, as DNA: TGCGCCAACCAACAGGGGCCCGCGTCCTATAATTCACCCCTCCACTTT. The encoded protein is CANQQGPASYNSPLHF.

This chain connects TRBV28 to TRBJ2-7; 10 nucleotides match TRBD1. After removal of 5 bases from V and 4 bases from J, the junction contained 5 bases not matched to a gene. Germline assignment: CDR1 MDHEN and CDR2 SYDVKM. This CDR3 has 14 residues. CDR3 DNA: TGTGCCAGCAGTCGCGACAGGGGGCGGTACGAGCAGTACTTC. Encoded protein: CASSRDRGRYEQYF.

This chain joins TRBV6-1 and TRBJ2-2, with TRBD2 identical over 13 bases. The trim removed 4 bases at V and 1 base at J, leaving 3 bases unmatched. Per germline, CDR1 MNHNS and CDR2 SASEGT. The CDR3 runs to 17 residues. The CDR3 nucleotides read TGTGCCAGCAGTGGACTAGCGGGAGGAAAGAACACCGGGGAGCTGTTTTTT. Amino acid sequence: CASSGLAGGKNTGELFF.

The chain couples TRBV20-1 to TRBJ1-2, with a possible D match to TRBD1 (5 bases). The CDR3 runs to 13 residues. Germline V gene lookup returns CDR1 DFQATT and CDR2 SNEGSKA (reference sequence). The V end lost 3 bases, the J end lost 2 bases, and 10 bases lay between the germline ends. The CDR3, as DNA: TGCAGTGCTAGTGACAGCGAAAACTATGGCTACACCTTC. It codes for CSASDSENYGYTF.

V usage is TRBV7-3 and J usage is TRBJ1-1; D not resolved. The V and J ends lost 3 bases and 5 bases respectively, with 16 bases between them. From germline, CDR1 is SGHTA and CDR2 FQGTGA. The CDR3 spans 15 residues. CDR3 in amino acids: CASSFTLEADTEAFF. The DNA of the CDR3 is TGTGCCAGCAGCTTCACCCTTGAGGCTGATACTGAAGCTTTCTTT.

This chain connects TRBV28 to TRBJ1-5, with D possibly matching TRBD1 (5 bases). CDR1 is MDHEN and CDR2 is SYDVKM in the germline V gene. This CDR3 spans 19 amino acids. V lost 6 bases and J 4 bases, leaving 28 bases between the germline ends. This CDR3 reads CASRAARAAFRSLNQPQHF. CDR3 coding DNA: TGTGCCAGCAGGGCCGCCAGGGCCGCGTTTAGGTCCCTAAATCAGCCCCAGCATTTT.

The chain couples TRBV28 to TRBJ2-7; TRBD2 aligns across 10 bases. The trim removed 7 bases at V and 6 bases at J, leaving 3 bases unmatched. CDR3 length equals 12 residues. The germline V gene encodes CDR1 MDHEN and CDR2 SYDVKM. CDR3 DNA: TGTGCCAGCACTAGCGGGAGTTCCGAGCAGTACTTC. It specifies CASTSGSSEQYF. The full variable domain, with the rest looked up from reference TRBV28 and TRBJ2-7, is DVKVTQSSRYLVKRTGEKVFLECVQDMDHENMFWYRQDPGLGLRLIYFSYDVKMKEKGDIPEGYSVSREKKERFSLILESASTNQTSMYLCASTSGSSEQYFGPGTRLTVT.

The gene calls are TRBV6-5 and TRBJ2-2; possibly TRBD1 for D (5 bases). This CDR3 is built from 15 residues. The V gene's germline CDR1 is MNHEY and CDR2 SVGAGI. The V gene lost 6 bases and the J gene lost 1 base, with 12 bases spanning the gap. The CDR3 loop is CASRLQVGNTGELFF. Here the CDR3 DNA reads TGTGCCAGCAGGTTACAGGTTGGGAACACCGGGGAGCTGTTTTTT.